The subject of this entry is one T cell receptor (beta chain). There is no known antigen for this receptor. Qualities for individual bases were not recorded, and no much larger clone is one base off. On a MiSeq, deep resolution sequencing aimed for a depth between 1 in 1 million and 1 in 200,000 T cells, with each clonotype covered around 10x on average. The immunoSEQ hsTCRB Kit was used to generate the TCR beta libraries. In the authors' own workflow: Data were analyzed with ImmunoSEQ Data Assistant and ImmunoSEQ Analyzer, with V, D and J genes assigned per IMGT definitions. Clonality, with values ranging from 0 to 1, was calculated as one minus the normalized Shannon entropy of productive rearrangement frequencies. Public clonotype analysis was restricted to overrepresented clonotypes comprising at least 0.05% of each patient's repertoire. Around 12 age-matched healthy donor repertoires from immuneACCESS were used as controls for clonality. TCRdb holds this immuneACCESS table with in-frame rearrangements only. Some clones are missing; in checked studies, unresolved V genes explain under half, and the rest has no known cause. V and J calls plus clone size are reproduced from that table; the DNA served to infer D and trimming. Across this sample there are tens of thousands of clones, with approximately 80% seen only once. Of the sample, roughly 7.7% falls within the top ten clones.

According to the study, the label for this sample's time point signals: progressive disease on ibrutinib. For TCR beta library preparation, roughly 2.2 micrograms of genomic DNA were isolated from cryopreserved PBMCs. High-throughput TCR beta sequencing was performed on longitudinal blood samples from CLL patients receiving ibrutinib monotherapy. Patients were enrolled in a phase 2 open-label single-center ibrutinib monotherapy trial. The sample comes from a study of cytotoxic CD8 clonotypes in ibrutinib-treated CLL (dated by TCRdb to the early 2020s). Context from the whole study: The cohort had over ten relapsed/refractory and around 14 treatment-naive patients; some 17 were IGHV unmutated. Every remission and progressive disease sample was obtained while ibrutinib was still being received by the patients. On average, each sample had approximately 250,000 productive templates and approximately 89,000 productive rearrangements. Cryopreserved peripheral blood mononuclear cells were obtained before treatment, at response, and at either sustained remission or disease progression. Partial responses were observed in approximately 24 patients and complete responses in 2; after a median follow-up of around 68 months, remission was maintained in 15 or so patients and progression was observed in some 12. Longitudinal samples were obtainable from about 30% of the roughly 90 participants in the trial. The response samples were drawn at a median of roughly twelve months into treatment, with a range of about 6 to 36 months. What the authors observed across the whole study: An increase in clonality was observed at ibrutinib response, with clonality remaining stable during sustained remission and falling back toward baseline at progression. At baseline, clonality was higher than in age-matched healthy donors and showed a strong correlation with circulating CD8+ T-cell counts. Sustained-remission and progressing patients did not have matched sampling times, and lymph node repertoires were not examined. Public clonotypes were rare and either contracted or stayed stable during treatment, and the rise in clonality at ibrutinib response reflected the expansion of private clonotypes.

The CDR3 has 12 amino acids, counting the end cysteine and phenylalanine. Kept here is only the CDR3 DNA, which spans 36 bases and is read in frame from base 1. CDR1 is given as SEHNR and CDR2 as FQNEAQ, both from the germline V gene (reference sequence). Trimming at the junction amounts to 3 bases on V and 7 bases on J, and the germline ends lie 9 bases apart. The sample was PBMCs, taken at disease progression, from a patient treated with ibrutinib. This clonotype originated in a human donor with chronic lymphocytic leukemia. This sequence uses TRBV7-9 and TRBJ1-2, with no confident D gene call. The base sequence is TGTGCCAGCAGCTTTGCACAGTTTGGCTACACCTTC. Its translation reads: CASSFAQFGYTF.